This passage covers 32 T cell receptor beta chains from one sample sequenced in a study of blood T cell repertoires in COVID-19. The data were produced by immunoSEQ multiplex PCR, yet TCRdb's version contains in-frame clones alone and is incomplete. The repertoire consists of around 280,000 clones, with around nine tenths occurring once and the leading ten covering about 6.1%. Sequencing was performed on PBMCs or T cells enriched from blood (not recorded which). The receptor source for this set is a middle-aged woman who had recovered from COVID-19.

The chain uses TRBV7-9 and TRBJ2-1, with 8 nucleotides matching TRBD2. With V trimmed by 5 bases and J by 8 bases, 14 bases remained unmatched. CDR3 size: 16 residues. Germline assignment: CDR1 SEHNR and CDR2 FQNEAQ (reference sequence). CDR3 loop: CASSPDWAGGVDEQFF. DNA of the CDR3: TGTGCCAGCAGCCCTGACTGGGCGGGAGGTGTAGATGAGCAGTTCTTC.

The V gene is TRBV11-2, the J gene TRBJ2-7, with 11 positions matching TRBD1. The CDR3 totals 14 residues. Germline CDR1 SGHAT, CDR2 FQNNGV. J gave up 3 bases and V 5 bases, and 3 bases lay outside the gene matches. CDR3 in amino acids: CASSPGTGGYEQYF. The CDR3 coding sequence is TGTGCCAGCAGCCCCGGGACAGGGGGCTACGAGCAGTACTTC.

The gene calls are TRBV19 and TRBJ2-2, with TRBD1 identical over 7 bases. Germline CDR1 LNHDA, CDR2 SQIVND (reference sequence). The CDR3 loop spans 15 amino acids. The J segment lost 1 base and the V segment lost 4 bases, leaving 3 bases of the junction unmatched. CDR3: CASSNRDRNTGELFF. CDR3 sequence (DNA): TGTGCCAGTAGTAACCGGGACAGGAACACCGGGGAGCTGTTTTTT.

This clone was observed a handful of times. J is TRBJ2-3 and V is TRBV9; 10 bases line up with TRBD1. Germline V CDR1 and CDR2: SGDLS, YYNGEE. V lost 5 bases and J lost 2; bases outside the gene matches: 8. The CDR3 consists of 16 residues. The CDR3 spells CASRPWTGGITDTQYF. CDR3 coding DNA: TGTGCCAGCAGACCCTGGACAGGGGGAATCACAGATACGCAGTATTTT.

The CDR3 DNA sequence: TGTGCCAGCAGCTTAGGCGGGACAGGTATCTATGGCTACACCTTC. The encoded protein is CASSLGGTGIYGYTF. V and J are TRBV7-2 and TRBJ1-2; 8 bases line up with TRBD1. V trimming: 1 base; J trimming: 4 bases; junction bases outside the gene matches: 5. The CDR3 sequence is 15 residues long. CDR1 is SGHTA and CDR2 is FQGNSA in the germline V gene.

The gene calls are TRBV7-9 and TRBJ1-2; maybe TRBD1 (6 bases). The CDR3 is made up of 14 amino acids. CDR1 and CDR2 from the germline V gene are SEHNR and FQNEAQ (reference sequence). V was trimmed by 7 bases and J by 5 bases, leaving 17 bases between them. CDR3 region: CASTLRGTVYGYTF. The CDR3, as DNA: TGTGCCAGCACCCTCAGGGGAACGGTATATGGCTACACCTTC.

The chain combines TRBV28 with TRBJ1-4; unclear D gene. This CDR3 spans 18 amino acids. The germline V gene has CDR1 MDHEN and CDR2 SYDVKM. V lost 2 bases and J 2 bases, leaving 18 bases between the germline ends. The CDR3 spells CASSLIQFGSRTNEKLFF. The CDR3, as DNA: TGTGCCAGCAGTTTAATACAGTTTGGTAGTCGGACTAATGAAAAACTGTTTTTT.

This clone was observed a single time. This chain uses TRBV5-1 with TRBJ2-2; D possibly corresponds to TRBD1 (6 bases). The CDR3 runs to 15 residues. CDR1 is SGHRS and CDR2 is YFSETQ in the germline V gene. V gave up 1 base and J gave up 2 bases, with 9 bases separating them. The CDR3 sequence: CASSLYRANTGELFF. The DNA for the CDR3 is TGCGCCAGCAGCTTGTACAGGGCAAACACCGGGGAGCTGTTTTTT.

A few counts support this clone. The chain carries TRBV4-1 and TRBJ2-3; 8 bases match TRBD1. Germline V gives CDR1 MGHRA, CDR2 YSYEKL. V was clipped by 1 base and J by 3 bases; unmatched bases: 9. The CDR3 consists of 17 residues. The CDR3 nucleotides are TGCGCCAGCAGCCAAGTGGGGACAGGTCTTAGGACAGATACGCAGTATTTT. As protein: CASSQVGTGLRTDTQYF.

The J gene is TRBJ2-1, the V gene TRBV5-1; 7 bases line up with TRBD2. Germline CDR1 reads SGHRS; CDR2 reads YFSETQ. The CDR3 contains 17 residues. V dropped 4 bases and J dropped 7; count of bases not matched to a gene: 17. CDR3: CASSAVGVREGRNEQFF. CDR3 DNA: TGCGCCAGCAGCGCGGTTGGGGTCAGGGAGGGTCGGAATGAGCAGTTCTTC.

The chain has TRBV7-3 and TRBJ2-1, with D possibly being TRBD2 (5 bases). The germline V gene has CDR1 SGHTA and CDR2 FQGTGA. V was clipped by 5 bases and J by 6 bases, with 11 bases between them. The CDR3 length is 13 residues. The CDR3 loop reads CASSRDRGNEQFF. CDR3 DNA: TGTGCCAGCAGCCGAGACCGGGGCAATGAGCAGTTCTTC. The variable domain in full, completed from reference TRBV7-3 and TRBJ2-1, reads GAGVSQTPSNKVTEKGKYVELRCDPISGHTALYWYRQSLGQGPEFLIYFQGTGAADDSGLPNDRFFAVRPEGSVSTLKIQRTERGDSAVYLCASSRDRGNEQFFGPGTRLTVL.

The rearrangement uses TRBV7-2 and TRBJ2-7, with 7 bases matching TRBD2. V shed 5 bases, J shed 5 bases, and the junction held 15 bases outside the gene matches. Germline lookup yields CDR1 SGHTA and CDR2 FQGNSA. The CDR3 extends over 16 amino acids. In DNA, the CDR3 is TGTGCCAGCAGCCTCGGACTAGGAGTATCCTCTCACGAGCAGTACTTC. It encodes CASSLGLGVSSHEQYF.

This clone was counted only a few times. This sequence joins TRBV2 and TRBJ2-2; the D gene is possibly TRBD1 (5 bases). This CDR3 contains 14 residues. The V gene's germline CDR1 is SNHLY and CDR2 FYNNEI. With 7 bases removed from V and 3 bases from J, the gap between germline ends came to 12 bases. The CDR3 region is CASNQDTYTGELFF. As DNA, the CDR3 is TGTGCCAGCAACCAGGACACTTACACCGGGGAGCTGTTTTTT.

The CDR3 bases are TGCGCCAGCAGCCTGGGACAGGGGAGCGAGCAGTACTTC. This encodes CASSLGQGSEQYF. V usage is TRBV4-3 and J usage is TRBJ2-7; 10 positions agree with TRBD1. V dropped 4 bases and J dropped 6; count of bases not matched to a gene: 3. This CDR3 region has 13 residues. Germline CDR1 is LGHNA and CDR2 is YSLEER.

The J gene is TRBJ2-7, the V gene TRBV28, with D possibly being TRBD2 (5 bases). The CDR3 runs to 16 residues. V was cut by 7 bases and J by 4 bases, with 23 bases left in between. Germline loops: CDR1 MDHEN, CDR2 SYDVKM. The CDR3 coding sequence is TGTGCCAGCACCCCCACTCGGGGTAGCACAGCTTACGAGCAGTACTTC. Encoded protein: CASTPTRGSTAYEQYF.

The chain has TRBV28 and TRBJ1-5; 8 bases are shared with TRBD1. V shed 5 bases, J shed 6 bases, and the junction held 9 bases outside the gene matches. Germline CDR1 and CDR2: MDHEN and SYDVKM. The CDR3 is 15 residues long. The CDR3 is CASSPRTGRGQPQHF. Written as DNA, the CDR3 is TGTGCCAGCAGTCCCCGGACAGGGAGGGGTCAGCCCCAGCATTTT.

The CDR3 protein is CASSAQGREQYF. The CDR3, as DNA: TGTGCCAGCAGCGCACAGGGGAGGGAGCAGTACTTC. The chain joins TRBV7-9 to TRBJ2-7, with D perhaps matching TRBD1 (7 bases). The length of the CDR3 is 12 residues. CDR1 and CDR2 from the germline V gene are SEHNR and FQNEAQ (reference sequence). V was cut by 5 bases and J by 7 bases, with 12 bases left in between.

About this clone itself: Relative to the germline gene, one junction end is altered; a read error may explain this. CDR3 nucleotides: TGCGCCAGCAGCCAAGATTGGGGGGCTAGCGGGAGTGTCTTC. Translating it yields CASSQDWGASGSVF. The rearrangement joins TRBV4-3 to TRBJ2-1; TRBD2 matches at 10 bases. The germline V gene encodes CDR1 LGHNA and CDR2 YSLEER. The CDR3 length is 14 residues.

J is TRBJ2-1 and V is TRBV14, with D maybe TRBD2 (5 bases). The CDR3 is 13 amino acids. V lost 4 bases and J lost 14, with 18 bases in between. The germline CDR1 and CDR2 sequences are SGHDN and FVKESK. This chain's CDR3 is CASSPMDSTWEFF. CDR3 DNA sequence: TGTGCCAGCAGCCCAATGGACTCAACCTGGGAGTTCTTC. Full variable domain (remainder filled in from reference TRBV14 and TRBJ2-1): EAGVTQFPSHSVIEKGQTVTLRCDPISGHDNLYWYRRVMGKEIKFLLHFVKESKQDESGMPNNRFLAERTGGTYSTLKVQPAELEDSGVYFCASSPMDSTWEFFGPGTRLTVL.

This rearrangement joins TRBV7-9 to TRBJ1-2; 10 positions match TRBD1. Germline values: CDR1 SEHNR, CDR2 FQNEAQ (reference sequence). This CDR3 is 15 amino acids long. V trimming: 8 bases; J trimming: 1 base; junction bases outside the gene matches: 7. The CDR3 protein is CASSNRDRGNYGYTF. The CDR3 DNA reads as TGTGCCAGCTCCAACAGGGACAGGGGTAACTATGGCTACACCTTC.

This chain connects TRBV5-1 to TRBJ2-2, with D unclear. CDR1 is SGHRS and CDR2 is YFSETQ in the germline V gene. V shed 4 bases and J shed 0 bases, with 10 bases lying between them. The CDR3 is 15 amino acids. The chain's CDR3 is CASSHIRTNTGELFF. CDR3 sequence (DNA): TGCGCCAGCAGCCACATAAGAACGAACACCGGGGAGCTGTTTTTT.

This sequence joins TRBV28 and TRBJ2-1; tentatively, D is TRBD2 (6 bases). The CDR3 is 15 amino acids. Germline CDR1 and CDR2: MDHEN and SYDVKM. Trimming removed 5 bases from V and 7 bases from J, with 18 bases in between. The CDR3 is CASSVQTGGWNEQFF. CDR3 DNA: TGTGCCAGCAGTGTGCAAACCGGGGGATGGAATGAGCAGTTCTTC.

The chain is built from TRBV19 and TRBJ1-1; 7 positions agree with TRBD1. J lost 6 bases, V lost 6 bases, and 13 bases had no gene match. Germline CDR1 and CDR2: LNHDA and SQIVND (reference sequence). This CDR3 spans 15 amino acids. CDR3 sequence reads: CASRPEGAPGAEAFF. CDR3 nucleotides: TGTGCCAGTAGGCCTGAGGGGGCCCCAGGGGCTGAAGCTTTCTTT.

This clone appeared a single time. The V call is TRBV3-1 (or the pseudogene TRBV3-2), the J call TRBJ2-3, with D possibly being TRBD2 (5 bases). CDR3 length equals 16 residues. Germline V CDR1 and CDR2: LGHDT, YNNKEL (reference sequence). V was trimmed by 1 base and J by 6 bases, leaving 17 bases between them. The CDR3 DNA sequence: TGTGCCAGCAGCCAAGTACGGGGAGAAGGGTCTGATACGCAGTATTTT. Amino acids: CASSQVRGEGSDTQYF.

The chain uses TRBV28 and TRBJ1-3; 7 positions match TRBD1. V lost 6 bases to trimming and J lost 0 bases; unmatched junction nucleotides: 5. CDR1 and CDR2 from the germline V gene are MDHEN and SYDVKM. The CDR3 has 15 amino acids. CDR3 residues: CASRPGQRSGNTIYF. As DNA, the CDR3 is TGTGCCAGCAGGCCGGGACAGCGCTCTGGAAACACCATATATTTT.

In this sample, this clone turned up many times. This chain uses TRBV7-3 with TRBJ2-1, with TRBD2 matching over 7 bases. The V and J ends lost 5 bases and 4 bases, in that order; junction bases with no gene match: 8. CDR3 size: 15 residues. Germline loops: CDR1 SGHTA, CDR2 FQGTGA. The CDR3 coding sequence is TGTGCCAGCAGCCGCTCCGGGACTAAGTACAATGAGCAGTTCTTC. This translates into CASSRSGTKYNEQFF.

The CDR3 region has the DNA TGTGCCAGCTCACCAATTGTGCCGGGGGTCGTAGCCCACAATGAGCAGTTCTTC. This codes for CASSPIVPGVVAHNEQFF. The chain carries TRBV18 and TRBJ2-1; tentative D call: TRBD2 (6 bases). This CDR3 has 18 amino acids. The V end lost 2 bases, the J end lost 5 bases, and 22 bases lay between the germline ends. Germline V gene data show CDR1 as KGHSH and CDR2 as LQKENI.

V is TRBV7-3 and J is TRBJ2-3; a possible D gene is TRBD2 (5 bases). CDR3 length: 14 amino acids. CDR1 SGHTA and CDR2 FQGTGA come from the germline V gene. V dropped 5 bases and J dropped 2 bases, with 11 bases sitting between them. This CDR3 is CASSPPGITDTQYF. The CDR3 bases are TGTGCCAGCAGCCCGCCGGGGATCACAGATACGCAGTATTTT.

V and J are TRBV7-2 and TRBJ2-5; D is perhaps TRBD2 (6 bases). The germline V gene encodes CDR1 SGHTA and CDR2 FQGNSA. The ends were cut back, 3 bases at V and 2 bases at J, with 10 bases in the middle. This CDR3 spans 14 amino acids. In DNA, the CDR3 is TGTGCCAGCAGCTTGGGCAGCGGGCAAGAGACCCAGTACTTC. This gives the protein CASSLGSGQETQYF.

This chain links TRBV7-2 with TRBJ1-3; D gene uncertain. CDR1 and CDR2 (germline): SGHTA, FQGNSA. Trimming took 0 bases from V and 4 from J, leaving 7 bases between them. The CDR3 totals 14 residues. CDR3 DNA sequence: TGTGCCAGCAGCTTAGCGATAACAGGAAACACCATATATTTT. Translation: CASSLAITGNTIYF.

V gene TRBV2 combines with J gene TRBJ1-6, with TRBD1 identical over 11 bases. V dropped 8 bases and J dropped 9; count of bases not matched to a gene: 6. Germline CDR1 reads SNHLY; CDR2 reads FYNNEI. The CDR3 runs to 14 residues. In nucleotides, the CDR3 is TGTGCCAGCGGAGGACAGGGGGCGGCTTCACCCCTCCACTTT. It is translated as CASGGQGAASPLHF.

This clone showed up just once. V and J are TRBV4-3 and TRBJ1-1; maybe TRBD1 (6 bases). The CDR3 loop spans 14 amino acids. Germline-derived CDR1 and CDR2 are LGHNA and YSLEER. Trimming took 0 bases from V and 5 from J, leaving 10 bases between them. The CDR3 loop is CASSQEQGGTEAFF. The CDR3 bases are TGCGCCAGCAGCCAAGAACAGGGAGGGACTGAAGCTTTCTTT.